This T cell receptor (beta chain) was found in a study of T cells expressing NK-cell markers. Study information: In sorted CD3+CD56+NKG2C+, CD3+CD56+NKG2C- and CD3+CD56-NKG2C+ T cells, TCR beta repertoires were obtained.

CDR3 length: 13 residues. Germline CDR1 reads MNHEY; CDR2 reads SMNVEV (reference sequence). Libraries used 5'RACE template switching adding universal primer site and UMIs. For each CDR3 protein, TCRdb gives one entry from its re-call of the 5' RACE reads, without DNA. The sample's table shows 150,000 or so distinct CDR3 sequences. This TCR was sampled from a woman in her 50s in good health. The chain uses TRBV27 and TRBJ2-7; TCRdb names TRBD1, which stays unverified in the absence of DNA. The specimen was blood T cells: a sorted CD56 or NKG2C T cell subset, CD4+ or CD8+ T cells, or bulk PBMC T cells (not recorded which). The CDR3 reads CAIRDRMTYEQYF.